This T cell receptor beta chain was sequenced in a study of human T cells and chemical hapten exposure. Specified time point: patch test 1, 2 weeks after DPC sensitization. The treatment is: therapeutic diphenylcyclopropenone sensitization with weekly scalp DPC. Whole blood that had not been fractionated was the source of extracted total RNA. General study results and limits: Sensitizing to DPC left TCRs with a frequency above 1 in 1000 unaltered.

CDR3 size: 12 residues. V was cut by 5 bases and J by 6 bases, with 10 bases left in between. Germline V gene data show CDR1 as SEHNR and CDR2 as FQNEAQ (reference sequence). This clonotype came up many times. Antigen specificity is unknown. In TCRdb, the RACE reads were re-called with MiXCR into one record per CDR3 protein. The table lists roughly 380,000 distinct CDR3 sequences, around 4.8% of them singletons. The material was whole blood, obtained in connection with sensitization to the hapten diphenylcyclopropenone (DPC). The TCR was taken from a woman between 45 and 65 years old with alopecia areata. Some clones in this sample may be carry-over from other donors' samples. The rearrangement joins TRBV7-9 to TRBJ1-1; no clear D gene. CDR3 amino acids: CASSLKLSEAFF. CDR3 coding DNA: TGTGCCAGCAGCCTAAAGCTATCTGAAGCTTTCTTT.